This entry lists 31 T cell receptor beta chains sequenced from one sample in a study of shared clonotypes between healthy human individuals. Libraries were prepared by immunoSEQ multiplex PCR; TCRdb keeps only in-frame clonotypes and omits some of them. The data show approximately 2,300,000 clones, 85% to 95% seen once. The sequenced sample was naive CD4+ T cells from PBMCs. Regarding subset: CD45RA+ positively selected. Receptor source: a man aged 18 to 30 in good health. Some clones in this sample may be carry-over from other donors' samples.

The chain joins TRBV5-1 to TRBJ1-1; D is unclear. CDR1 is SGHRS, CDR2 YFSETQ, per germline. V dropped 5 bases and J dropped 5 bases, with 25 bases sitting between them. The CDR3 runs to 17 residues. CDR3 bases: TGCGCCAGCAGACACCAAGAGAAGAGCCCCTTGCCAACTGAAGCTTTCTTT. It yields the protein CASRHQEKSPLPTEAFF.

The rearrangement links TRBV18 to TRBJ2-1, with D possibly being TRBD1 or TRBD2 (5 bases each). The CDR3 has 15 amino acids. Trimming left V 2 bases short and J 2 bases short, with 10 bases between. Germline values: CDR1 KGHSH, CDR2 LQKENI. The CDR3 region has the DNA TGTGCCAGCTCACCAAGGGACGGTACCTACAATGAGCAGTTCTTC. It translates to CASSPRDGTYNEQFF.

This chain joins TRBV7-8 and TRBJ2-7; possible D gene TRBD1, 5 bases. This CDR3 contains 16 residues. The V gene lost 4 bases and the J gene lost 3 bases, with 19 bases spanning the gap. CDR1 SGHVS and CDR2 FQNEAQ come from the germline V gene. The CDR3 bases are TGTGCCAGCAGCTCCGTCTCTGGGCAGGGCAACTACGAGCAGTACTTC. It yields the protein CASSSVSGQGNYEQYF.

This sequence joins TRBV5-4 and TRBJ2-2, with TRBD1 matching 9 bases. V was clipped by 4 bases and J by 4 bases; unmatched bases: 11. Germline V gene lookup returns CDR1 SGHNT and CDR2 YYREEE (reference sequence). This CDR3 region has 17 residues. CDR3 residues: CASSTPSGQGFTGELFF. CDR3 DNA: TGTGCCAGCAGCACGCCCTCGGGACAGGGATTCACCGGGGAGCTGTTTTTT.

The rearrangement joins TRBV5-1 to TRBJ2-5, with D possibly matching TRBD1 (5 bases). Per germline, CDR1 SGHRS and CDR2 YFSETQ. Trimming stripped 0 bases from V and 1 base from J, with 10 bases between. The CDR3 has 15 amino acids. The CDR3 bases are TGCGCCAGCAGCTTGGCTGGGGCACCCCAAGAGACCCAGTACTTC. Translation: CASSLAGAPQETQYF. Full variable domain (rest looked up from reference TRBV5-1 and TRBJ2-5): KAGVTQTPRYLIKTRGQQVTLSCSPISGHRSVSWYQQTPGQGLQFLFEYFSETQRNKGNFPGRFSGRQFSNSRSEMNVSTLELGDSALYLCASSLAGAPQETQYFGPGTRLLVL.

The gene calls are TRBV19 and TRBJ1-2, with 8 nucleotides matching TRBD1. The V gene's germline CDR1 is LNHDA and CDR2 SQIVND (reference sequence). The CDR3 runs to 17 residues. Trimming cost V 5 bases and J 3 bases; bases outside gene matches: 14. The CDR3 is CASSPRTGTNSYYGYTF. Here the CDR3 DNA reads TGTGCCAGTAGTCCCCGGACAGGGACAAATTCATACTATGGCTACACCTTC.

The CDR3 DNA follows: TGTGCCAGCAGTTCGGGAGGAAAGCCCCAGCATTTT. This codes for CASSSGGKPQHF. The genes are TRBV28 and TRBJ1-5, with D unresolved. CDR3 size: 12 residues. Germline assignment: CDR1 MDHEN and CDR2 SYDVKM. Deletions cut 4 bases from V and 8 bases from J, with 9 bases between.

This clone came up once. The gene calls are TRBV6-4 and TRBJ2-7, with D unclear. From germline, CDR1 is MRHNA and CDR2 SNTAGT. V was trimmed by 5 bases and J by 3 bases, leaving 14 bases between them. The CDR3 spans 14 residues. CDR3 DNA: TGTGCCAGCAGTACGAACCTAGAAAGCTACGAGCAGTACTTC. Amino acids: CASSTNLESYEQYF.

On this clone itself: The same CDR3 arises from other DNA sequences in this sample as well. The V call is TRBV10-3, the J call TRBJ1-2; D call uncertain. In germline, CDR1 is ENHRY, CDR2 SYGVKD. Trimming removed 3 bases from V and 2 bases from J, with 4 bases in between. The CDR3 extends over 12 amino acids. CDR3 in amino acids: CAISDRNYGYTF. CDR3 bases: TGTGCCATCAGTGACCGCAACTATGGCTACACCTTC.

The V call is TRBV2, the J call TRBJ1-1, with a tentative D call TRBD1 (5 bases). The germline CDR1 and CDR2 sequences are SNHLY and FYNNEI. The CDR3 loop spans 14 amino acids. V dropped 0 bases and J dropped 3 bases, with 8 bases sitting between them. CDR3 region: CASSEARGYTEAFF. The CDR3 region has the DNA TGTGCCAGCAGTGAAGCAAGGGGCTACACTGAAGCTTTCTTT.

This chain connects TRBV5-5 to TRBJ2-3, with 7 bases fitting TRBD2. With V trimmed by 4 bases and J by 7 bases, 15 bases remained unmatched. CDR3 size: 16 residues. CDR1 and CDR2 from the germline V gene are SGHKS and YYEKEE (reference sequence). The CDR3 region is CASSQITSAEVNTQYF. The CDR3 DNA reads TGTGCCAGCAGCCAAATAACTAGCGCGGAGGTAAATACGCAGTATTTT.

The chain links TRBV5-1 to TRBJ2-7; possibly TRBD1 for D (5 bases). CDR3 length equals 15 residues. The V end was cut by 0 bases, the J end by 0 bases, with 10 bases between. Germline V lookup: CDR1 SGHRS, CDR2 YFSETQ. CDR3 nucleotides: TGCGCCAGCAGCTTGGATCCAGGGAACTCCTACGAGCAGTACTTC. Its translation: CASSLDPGNSYEQYF.

The rearrangement uses TRBV2 and TRBJ1-2; no clear D gene. The V end lost 4 bases, the J end lost 7 bases, and 19 bases lay between the germline ends. This CDR3 contains 15 residues. Per the germline V gene, CDR1 is SNHLY and CDR2 is FYNNEI. CDR3 nucleotides: TGTGCCAGCAGTGTCTCCCAGGTTGCTCTAGGTGGCTACACCTTC. Its translation is CASSVSQVALGGYTF.

This chain links TRBV5-5 with TRBJ2-1; TRBD2 matches at 7 bases. This CDR3 region has 15 residues. With 0 bases clipped from V and 2 bases from J, the junction kept 2 bases outside the gene matches. Germline V gives CDR1 SGHKS, CDR2 YYEKEE (reference sequence). The CDR3 sequence: CASSLGAGAYNEQFF. DNA for the CDR3: TGTGCCAGCAGCTTGGGTGCGGGAGCCTACAATGAGCAGTTCTTC.

The rearrangement uses TRBV4-3 and TRBJ2-7; D is unclear. Germline V lookup: CDR1 LGHNA, CDR2 YSLEER. The CDR3 sequence is 14 residues long. V shed 0 bases and J shed 5 bases, with 11 bases lying between them. As DNA, the CDR3 is TGCGCCAGCAGCCAAGATTATTCCAGAGACGAGCAGTACTTC. Amino acid sequence: CASSQDYSRDEQYF.

The chain couples TRBV7-8 to TRBJ2-3; the D is unclear. Trimming stripped 5 bases from V and 6 bases from J, with 15 bases between. The CDR3 totals 14 residues. CDR1 and CDR2 from the germline V gene are SGHVS and FQNEAQ. The CDR3 DNA sequence: TGTGCCAGCAGCCTCAGTGTTCCCGCGGATACGCAGTATTTT. This codes for CASSLSVPADTQYF.

Worth noting for this clone: The identical CDR3 is also encoded by other nucleotide sequences in the sample. This chain connects TRBV7-2 to TRBJ2-5, with a possible D match to TRBD1 (6 bases). This CDR3 spans 14 amino acids. V shed 1 base and J shed 5 bases, with 11 bases lying between them. The germline V gene encodes CDR1 SGHTA and CDR2 FQGNSA. CDR3 sequence reads: CASSLGHRVETQYF. CDR3 nucleotides: TGTGCCAGCAGCTTAGGTCACAGGGTTGAGACCCAGTACTTC.

Comment on this clone: Within the sample, other DNA sequences also encode this same CDR3. The chain recombines TRBV9 with TRBJ2-5; D is perhaps TRBD1 (6 bases). CDR3 length: 13 amino acids. CDR1 is SGDLS, CDR2 YYNGEE, per germline. Trimming cost V 2 bases and J 5 bases, with 10 bases left between them. In DNA, the CDR3 is TGTGCCAGCAGCGTTGGGACACAGGAGACCCAGTACTTC. Translating gives CASSVGTQETQYF.

This clone was counted a single time. The gene calls are TRBV5-1 and TRBJ2-1, with 8 positions matching TRBD2. The V segment lost 0 bases and the J segment 5 bases; nucleotides outside the gene matches: 7. The CDR3 covers 16 residues. Looked up from germline, CDR1 is SGHRS and CDR2 is YFSETQ. The CDR3 protein is CASSLEPAGENNEQFF. The DNA of the CDR3 is TGCGCCAGCAGCTTGGAGCCAGCGGGAGAGAACAATGAGCAGTTCTTC.

The chain has TRBV29-1 and TRBJ1-2; 8 bases are shared with TRBD1. The germline V gene encodes CDR1 SQVTM and CDR2 ANQGSEA. The V and J ends lost 1 base and 2 bases, in that order; junction bases with no gene match: 6. This CDR3 has 15 amino acids. CDR3 nucleotides: TGCAGCGTTGAAGGGAAAAGGACAGGGAACTATGGCTACACCTTC. Protein sequence: CSVEGKRTGNYGYTF. Looking up the rest from reference TRBV29-1 and TRBJ1-2 gives the full variable domain: SAVISQKPSRDICQRGTSLTIQCQVDSQVTMMFWYRQQPGQSLTLIATANQGSEATYESGFVIDKFPISRPNLTFSTLTVSNMSPEDSSIYLCSVEGKRTGNYGYTFGSGTRLTVV.

The V call is TRBV11-2, the J call TRBJ2-3; no firm D call. Trimming pared 3 bases from V and 6 bases from J, leaving 10 bases between. The CDR3 has 13 residues. CDR1 and CDR2 (germline): SGHAT, FQNNGV. Here the CDR3 reads CASSFPRRDTQYF. CDR3 coding DNA: TGTGCCAGCAGCTTTCCTAGGCGGGATACGCAGTATTTT. The full variable domain, its missing parts supplied by reference TRBV11-2 and TRBJ2-3, is EAGVAQSPRYKIIEKRQSVAFWCNPISGHATLYWYQQILGQGPKLLIQFQNNGVVDDSQLPKDRFSAERLKGVDSTLKIQPAKLEDSAVYLCASSFPRRDTQYFGPGTRLTVL.

This chain links TRBV23-1 with TRBJ2-7; 7 bases match TRBD2. TRBV23-1 has ORF status, its function being uncertain. This CDR3 is built from 18 residues. J lost 3 bases, V lost 3 bases, and 17 bases had no gene match. The CDR3 sequence is CASSHLQPGGRTLYEQYF. The CDR3 DNA reads as TGCGCCAGCAGTCACCTTCAGCCCGGCGGGAGAACACTCTACGAGCAGTACTTC.

The chain carries TRBV7-2 and TRBJ2-7; a possible D gene is TRBD2 (6 bases). V shed 5 bases and J shed 8 bases, with 10 bases lying between them. The CDR3 is made up of 11 amino acids. Germline V gives CDR1 SGHTA, CDR2 FQGNSA. The DNA for the CDR3 is TGTGCCAGCAGCCTCACTAGCCAGCAGTACTTC. This translates into CASSLTSQQYF. The full variable domain, rest sourced from reference TRBV7-2 and TRBJ2-7, is GAGVSQSPSNKVTEKGKDVELRCDPISGHTALYWYRQSLGQGLEFLIYFQGNSAPDKSGLPSDRFSAERTGGSVSTLTIQRTQQEDSAVYLCASSLTSQQYFGPGTRLTVT.

This chain links TRBV9 with TRBJ2-7; 12 bases align to TRBD1. Germline-derived CDR1 and CDR2 are SGDLS and YYNGEE. V gave up 2 bases and J gave up 3 bases; unmatched junction bases: 3. The CDR3 sequence is 15 residues long. The CDR3 sequence is CASSVGTGGYYEQYF. DNA for the CDR3: TGTGCCAGCAGCGTCGGGACAGGGGGCTACTACGAGCAGTACTTC.

V and J are TRBV14 and TRBJ2-7; 8 bases fit TRBD1. Germline V gene sequence: CDR1 SGHDN, CDR2 FVKESK. Losses at the gene ends were 4 bases for V and 1 base for J; bases not matched to a gene: 21. The CDR3 contains 20 residues. CDR3 sequence reads: CASSLARSRGLALASYEQYF. The CDR3 DNA reads as TGTGCCAGCAGCCTGGCGAGGAGCAGGGGGCTCGCGTTGGCTTCCTACGAGCAGTACTTC.

The J gene is TRBJ2-7, the V gene TRBV27; D possibly matches TRBD1 or TRBD2 (5 bases each). This CDR3 contains 14 residues. The V gene's germline CDR1 is MNHEY and CDR2 SMNVEV (reference sequence). Trimming stripped 5 bases from V and 5 bases from J, with 16 bases between. CDR3 residues: CASSIRDRPNEQYF. DNA for the CDR3: TGTGCCAGCAGTATCCGGGACCGCCCCAACGAGCAGTACTTC.

The chain joins TRBV30 to TRBJ2-1; 7 nucleotides match TRBD2. V dropped 2 bases and J dropped 2; count of bases not matched to a gene: 6. This CDR3 has 15 amino acids. Germline V CDR1 and CDR2: GTSNPN, SVGIG (reference sequence). The CDR3 loop reads CAWSTGGFTYNEQFF. The CDR3 DNA reads TGTGCCTGGAGTACGGGGGGATTCACCTACAATGAGCAGTTCTTC.

For this clone: The same CDR3 can be traced to other DNA sequences in this sample. The chain has TRBV9 and TRBJ2-3; 10 nucleotides agree with TRBD2. The ends lost 2 bases at V and 1 base at J; junction bases unmatched: 7. Germline CDR1 SGDLS, CDR2 YYNGEE. There are 17 residues in the CDR3. The CDR3 spells CASSVLAGVFGTDTQYF. The CDR3 DNA reads as TGTGCCAGCAGCGTGCTAGCGGGAGTGTTTGGCACAGATACGCAGTATTTT.

This chain links TRBV5-1 with TRBJ1-3; D is perhaps TRBD1 (5 bases). V shed 7 bases and J shed 0 bases, with 11 bases lying between them. The CDR3 length is 14 residues. Germline V gene sequence: CDR1 SGHRS, CDR2 YFSETQ. The CDR3 spells CASRQGVSGNTIYF. CDR3 sequence (DNA): TGCGCCAGCCGGCAGGGTGTCTCTGGAAACACCATATATTTT.

About this clone: Distinct nucleotide sequences in the sample also encode this CDR3. The J gene is TRBJ1-1, the V gene TRBV27; D call uncertain. Germline lookup yields CDR1 MNHEY and CDR2 SMNVEV (reference sequence). V was cut by 0 bases and J by 0 bases, with 2 bases left in between. The CDR3 totals 13 residues. CDR3 nucleotides: TGTGCCAGCAGTTTATCCGTGAACACTGAAGCTTTCTTT. The encoded protein is CASSLSVNTEAFF.

The V gene is TRBV18, the J gene TRBJ2-7, with 7 bases fitting TRBD2. The CDR3 sequence is 15 residues long. The germline CDR1 and CDR2 sequences are KGHSH and LQKENI. Trimming took 5 bases from V and 7 from J; bases not matched to a gene: 14. The CDR3 DNA reads TGTGCCAGCTCAGTCACTCAAGGACTAGGGGCGGAGCAGTACTTC. It specifies CASSVTQGLGAEQYF.